The clone carrying this T cell receptor (beta chain) was counted only a few times. The antigen remains unidentified. A universal primer site was added by template switching, and unique molecular identifiers were carried by the cDNA. TCRdb redid the calling of the 5' RACE reads with MiXCR, one entry per CDR3 protein. The sample holds 450,000 or so distinct CDR3 sequences, 14% seen once. The data were obtained in a study of identical twins. The CDR3 has 14 residues. V dropped 5 bases and J dropped 2 bases, with 11 bases sitting between them. Looked up from germline, CDR1 is SNHLY and CDR2 is FYNNEI. General study results and limits: Shared out-of-frame alpha sequences (those common to twins) showed excess low generation probability. Cross-sectional statistics underpinned the conclusions; the same donors were not followed.

These sequences were also reported in another study, on yellow fever vaccine responses in identical twins. That source notes: Twins reportedly mounted vaccine T cell responses that seemed partly convergent, partly personalized.

Sequenced input: CD4+ T cells sorted from blood. The sequence came from a woman aged 18-29 years in good health. V is TRBV2 and J is TRBJ2-3, with unresolved D. CDR3 nucleotide sequence: TGTGCCAGCAGTCCGAGCGTCCTCACAGATACGCAGTATTTT. Amino acid sequence: CASSPSVLTDTQYF.